This passage covers 13 T cell receptor beta chains from one sample sequenced in a study of PD-1 blockade in classical Hodgkin lymphoma. Only in-frame clones appear in the TCRdb table, and some are missing; sequencing was by immunoSEQ multiplex PCR. The profile shows 17,000 or so clones, around 82% of them singletons. Time point denoted: cycle 4 day 1 (C4D1), after about 6 weeks of nivolumab. With no exception, relapse followed autologous stem cell transplantation in all patients, and brentuximab vedotin exposure varied. This sample comprised peripheral blood mononuclear cells (PBMCs), obtained before the fourth cycle of nivolumab. These receptors came from a human donor with classical Hodgkin lymphoma.

The gene calls are TRBV6-6 and TRBJ2-2; 8 nucleotides align to TRBD2. The V gene's germline CDR1 is MNHNY and CDR2 SVGAGI (reference sequence). CDR3 length: 15 residues. The V gene end was trimmed by 7 bases and the J gene end by 7 bases; junction bases not matched to a gene: 11. The CDR3 sequence is CASTLTGGLGGELFF. As DNA, the CDR3 is TGTGCCAGCACTCTGACGGGGGGGCTGGGCGGGGAGCTGTTTTTT.

The chain combines TRBV5-1 with TRBJ2-7, with 7 positions matching TRBD1. This CDR3 region has 14 residues. The J segment lost 2 bases and the V segment lost 2 bases, leaving 4 bases of the junction unmatched. The germline V gene has CDR1 SGHRS and CDR2 YFSETQ. This CDR3 is CASSLGQAPYEQYF. For the CDR3, the DNA is TGCGCCAGCAGCTTAGGACAGGCACCCTACGAGCAGTACTTC.

The rearrangement uses TRBV10-3 and TRBJ2-3, with 14 bases lining up with TRBD2. The J segment lost 0 bases and the V segment lost 6 bases, leaving 14 bases of the junction unmatched. The germline CDR1 and CDR2 sequences are ENHRY and SYGVKD. The CDR3 totals 20 residues. The CDR3 DNA sequence: TGTGCCATCAGCTCGCATCTCGGGACTAGCGGGGGCGAGAGCACAGATACGCAGTATTTT. Its protein is CAISSHLGTSGGESTDTQYF.

This clone was found once. The chain combines TRBV27 with TRBJ2-2, with D maybe TRBD1 (6 bases). Trimming left V 3 bases short and J 7 bases short, with 12 bases between. The CDR3 sequence is 14 residues long. Germline assignment: CDR1 MNHEY and CDR2 SMNVEV (reference sequence). The CDR3 coding sequence is TGTGCCAGCAGTTTTTACAGGGTCGGCGGGGAGCTGTTTTTT. This sequence encodes CASSFYRVGGELFF.

This chain links TRBV19 with TRBJ2-3; TRBD1 might be the D (6 bases). CDR3 size: 19 residues. Germline V gene data show CDR1 as LNHDA and CDR2 as SQIVND (reference sequence). With 3 bases removed from V and 1 base from J, the gap between germline ends came to 23 bases. The CDR3 is CASSMRWAGVDYRTDTQYF. The CDR3 bases are TGTGCCAGTAGTATGCGGTGGGCAGGGGTTGACTACCGCACAGATACGCAGTATTTT.

The rearrangement uses TRBV9 and TRBJ2-5; D call uncertain. V was shortened by 4 bases and J by 2 bases, with 12 bases between the two germline ends. The CDR3 sequence is 14 residues long. Germline V gives CDR1 SGDLS, CDR2 YYNGEE. Here the CDR3 reads CASSLAAGQETQYF. DNA for the CDR3: TGTGCCAGCAGCTTGGCGGCAGGTCAAGAGACCCAGTACTTC.

The genes are TRBV7-2 and TRBJ1-1, with TRBD1 matching over 8 bases. CDR3 size: 16 residues. The V gene end was trimmed by 4 bases and the J gene end by 1 base; junction bases not matched to a gene: 8. The V gene's germline CDR1 is SGHTA and CDR2 FQGNSA. The CDR3 sequence is CASSSRTGIRNTEAFF. In DNA, the CDR3 is TGTGCCAGCAGCTCGAGGACAGGGATCAGGAACACTGAAGCTTTCTTT.

This clone occurred once. The chain employs TRBV7-9 and TRBJ2-1; perhaps TRBD2 as D (5 bases). V lost 10 bases and J 9 bases, leaving 7 bases between the germline ends. Germline-derived CDR1 and CDR2 are SEHNR and FQNEAQ (reference sequence). CDR3 length: 9 residues. As DNA, the CDR3 is TGTGCCACCGGAGGTGAGCAGTTCTTC. Residues: CATGGEQFF.

The V gene is TRBV6-6, the J gene TRBJ2-2; TRBD2 aligns across 8 bases. The CDR3 has 16 amino acids. J was trimmed by 5 bases and V by 0 bases; bases with no gene match: 5. Germline loops: CDR1 MNHNY, CDR2 SVGAGI (reference sequence). DNA of the CDR3: TGTGCCAGCAGTTACTCGTATGGCGGGGGGACCGGGGAGCTGTTTTTT. It translates to CASSYSYGGGTGELFF.

The chain combines TRBV7-8 with TRBJ2-7, with 7 bases fitting TRBD1. This CDR3 comprises 14 residues. Germline trimming cut 2 bases from V and 6 bases from J; bases unmatched to any gene: 7. Germline V lookup: CDR1 SGHVS, CDR2 FQNEAQ. The CDR3 reads CASSLTGATAEQYF. The DNA of the CDR3 is TGTGCCAGCAGCTTAACAGGGGCCACGGCCGAGCAGTACTTC.

The V gene is TRBV2, the J gene TRBJ2-2, with TRBD1 identical over 7 bases. Trimming removed 7 bases from V and 2 bases from J; junction bases left unmatched: 13. The CDR3 is 17 residues long. In germline, CDR1 is SNHLY, CDR2 FYNNEI. In DNA form, the CDR3 reads TGTGCCAGCATGAAAAAGGGGGCAATCCTAAACACCGGGGAGCTGTTTTTT. Translation gives CASMKKGAILNTGELFF.

About this clone itself: Additional DNA sequences in this sample encode the identical CDR3. J is TRBJ2-3 and V is TRBV5-1; D remains unclear. Trimming stripped 5 bases from V and 0 bases from J, with 7 bases between. Looked up from germline, CDR1 is SGHRS and CDR2 is YFSETQ. This CDR3 has 13 residues. CDR3 DNA sequence: TGCGCCAGCAGGGTTGGCAGCACAGATACGCAGTATTTT. The encoded protein is CASRVGSTDTQYF.

The V and J genes are TRBV7-9 and TRBJ2-5, with no clear D. The germline gives CDR1 SEHNR, CDR2 FQNEAQ (reference sequence). The CDR3 is 14 residues long. The V end lost 3 bases, the J end lost 5 bases, and 13 bases lay between the germline ends. The CDR3 reads CASSFLGVTETQYF. The CDR3 DNA is TGTGCCAGCAGCTTTCTTGGGGTTACGGAGACCCAGTACTTC.